Shown below are 11 T cell receptor beta chains from a single sample sequenced in a study of graft-versus-host responses after intestinal transplantation. Clones were read by immunoSEQ multiplex PCR, and TCRdb kept only the in-frame ones, dropping some. This table holds over 75,000 clones, roughly 90% found once. These receptors' antigens are unknown. The specimen was unstimulated CD4+ T cells sorted from spleen or lymph node cells, collected before transplant. These receptors were collected from a human donor who was the organ donor for an intestinal transplant.

The chain recombines TRBV5-1 with TRBJ2-7; 9 nucleotides match TRBD1. Looked up from germline, CDR1 is SGHRS and CDR2 is YFSETQ. CDR3 length equals 14 residues. V dropped 4 bases and J dropped 5; count of bases not matched to a gene: 7. The CDR3, as DNA: TGCGCCAGCAGCACTCGGACAGGGGCCAACGAGCAGTACTTC. Amino acid sequence: CASSTRTGANEQYF.

This rearrangement joins TRBV19 to TRBJ2-5, with TRBD2 as a possible D gene (7 bases). Germline V gene lookup returns CDR1 LNHDA and CDR2 SQIVND (reference sequence). The CDR3 runs to 16 residues. Trimming pared 3 bases from V and 2 bases from J, leaving 16 bases between. The CDR3 reads CASSIGGAGLQETQYF. CDR3 DNA sequence: TGTGCCAGTAGTATTGGGGGGGCGGGCCTGCAAGAGACCCAGTACTTC. The full variable domain, in which reference TRBV19 and TRBJ2-5 provide the parts outside the CDR3, is DGGITQSPKYLFRKEGQNVTLSCEQNLNHDAMYWYRQDPGQGLRLIYYSQIVNDFQKGDIAEGYSVSREKKESFPLTVTSAQKNPTAFYLCASSIGGAGLQETQYFGPGTRLLVL.

CDR3 DNA: TGTGCCAGCAGTGAATTTCCCAGGGGGAGGTGGAATTCACCCCTCCACTTT. Amino acid sequence: CASSEFPRGRWNSPLHF. This chain connects TRBV25-1 to TRBJ1-6; 7 nucleotides match TRBD1. Germline CDR1 MGHDK, CDR2 SYGVNS. This CDR3 is built from 17 residues. The V gene end was trimmed by 1 base and the J gene end by 7 bases; junction bases not matched to a gene: 10.

The J gene is TRBJ2-3, the V gene TRBV5-4; TRBD2 matches at 10 bases. This CDR3 is 17 amino acids long. The trim removed 3 bases at V and 2 bases at J, leaving 9 bases unmatched. Germline V gene sequence: CDR1 SGHNT, CDR2 YYREEE (reference sequence). CDR3 nucleotides: TGTGCCAGCAGCTCCCTCATACTAGCGGGGACCACAGATACGCAGTATTTT. Amino acid sequence: CASSSLILAGTTDTQYF.

The chain employs TRBV6-5 and TRBJ2-1; 7 bases line up with TRBD2. The CDR3 loop spans 14 amino acids. Germline CDR1 and CDR2: MNHEY and SVGAGI. Trimming at V came to 10 bases and at J to 6 bases, leaving 12 bases not matched to a gene. CDR3 sequence reads: CAIGRGSRSNEQFF. In DNA, the CDR3 is TGTGCCATCGGGCGCGGGAGTAGGTCCAATGAGCAGTTCTTC.

The CDR3 region has the DNA TGTGCCAGCAGTGACAGACAGGGCACTGGTGGGAGGAACTATGGCTACACCTTC. It encodes CASSDRQGTGGRNYGYTF. This rearrangement joins TRBV6-1 to TRBJ1-2; 7 positions agree with TRBD1. Per germline, CDR1 MNHNS and CDR2 SASEGT. The CDR3 is 18 residues long. Unmatched junction bases numbered 15, after V lost 3 bases and J lost 2 bases.

J is TRBJ2-7 and V is TRBV28; D possibly corresponds to TRBD2 (7 bases). This CDR3 is built from 15 residues. Per the germline V gene, CDR1 is MDHEN and CDR2 is SYDVKM. The ends were cut back, 6 bases at V and 3 bases at J, with 18 bases in the middle. The CDR3 nucleotides are TGTGCCAGCAGAAACACAGGGCGGGGGCACTACGAGCAGTACTTC. The encoded protein is CASRNTGRGHYEQYF.

The chain combines TRBV4-1 with TRBJ1-1; the D gene is possibly TRBD1 (5 bases). Trimming took off 2 bases at V and 0 bases at J, with 13 bases between the two ends. The germline CDR1 and CDR2 sequences are MGHRA and YSYEKL. This CDR3 contains 16 residues. The CDR3 loop reads CASSQSSGRMNTEAFF. The CDR3, as DNA: TGCGCCAGCAGCCAAAGTTCAGGGCGCATGAACACTGAAGCTTTCTTT.

This chain joins TRBV6-5 and TRBJ1-1; 10 bases map to TRBD1. Unmatched junction bases numbered 7, after V lost 6 bases and J lost 3 bases. CDR1 and CDR2 from the germline V gene are MNHEY and SVGAGI. The CDR3 has 15 residues. The CDR3 DNA follows: TGTGCCAGCAGCTGGAGACAGGGGGCGGACACTGAAGCTTTCTTT. Its translation: CASSWRQGADTEAFF.

The gene calls are TRBV19 and TRBJ2-1, with a tentative D call TRBD2 (6 bases). V lost 6 bases and J 2 bases, leaving 8 bases between the germline ends. From germline, CDR1 is LNHDA and CDR2 SQIVND (reference sequence). This CDR3 spans 13 amino acids. CDR3 region: CASSGSPYNEQFF. The CDR3 nucleotides read TGTGCCAGTAGCGGGAGCCCCTACAATGAGCAGTTCTTC.

J is TRBJ1-2 and V is TRBV28; a weak D match, TRBD1 (6 bases). Germline CDR1 reads MDHEN; CDR2 reads SYDVKM. This CDR3 contains 16 residues. V dropped 5 bases and J dropped 3 bases, with 19 bases sitting between them. In nucleotides, the CDR3 is TGTGCCAGCAGTCTAGCGGACAGACCCTTCCACTATGGCTACACCTTC. Residues: CASSLADRPFHYGYTF.